Below are 32 T cell receptor beta chains sequenced from a single sample in a study of radiotherapy plus CTLA-4 blockade in lung cancer. Repertoires were generated with immunoSEQ multiplex PCR, while TCRdb's copy carries only in-frame clones and drops some. This sample carries more than 95,000 clones, under 85% of them seen once, and the ten largest clones take around 3%. Material: peripheral blood, obtained from a patient treated with radiotherapy plus ipilimumab. These receptors all come from a human donor with non-small cell lung cancer who had a partial response to radiotherapy plus ipilimumab. Some clones in this sample may be carry-over from other donors' samples.

The rearrangement uses TRBV30 and TRBJ2-2, with 11 bases fitting TRBD1. From germline, CDR1 is GTSNPN and CDR2 SVGIG (reference sequence). V dropped 5 bases and J dropped 4; count of bases not matched to a gene: 6. This CDR3 spans 15 amino acids. This CDR3 reads CAWEGQGGVTGELFF. The DNA of the CDR3 is TGTGCCTGGGAGGGACAGGGGGGGGTCACCGGGGAGCTGTTTTTT.

This clone was seen more than once but under ten times. The chain recombines TRBV6-5 with TRBJ1-2; 7 bases map to TRBD1. The germline CDR1 and CDR2 sequences are MNHEY and SVGAGI. J was trimmed by 8 bases and V by 5 bases; bases with no gene match: 8. The CDR3 sequence is 13 residues long. CDR3 amino acids: CASSRQGSEGYTF. The CDR3 DNA reads TGTGCCAGCAGTCGACAGGGTTCAGAAGGCTACACCTTC.

J is TRBJ2-2 and V is TRBV28; 7 nucleotides match TRBD2. CDR1 MDHEN and CDR2 SYDVKM come from the germline V gene. Trimming took 10 bases from V and 3 from J; bases not matched to a gene: 17. The CDR3 runs to 17 residues. CDR3 in amino acids: CATANAGEYSYTGELFF. As DNA, the CDR3 is TGTGCCACCGCAAACGCGGGGGAGTACAGCTACACCGGGGAGCTGTTTTTT.

The chain joins TRBV7-2 to TRBJ2-1, with TRBD2 matching over 11 bases. CDR3 length: 15 residues. V lost 5 bases, J lost 14 bases, and 14 bases stayed unmatched. Germline values: CDR1 SGHTA, CDR2 FQGNSA. The CDR3 bases are TGTGCCAGCAGCCAACCGGGGCTAGCGGGGGGCGGGAAGTTCTTC. Translated, it gives CASSQPGLAGGGKFF.

V is TRBV28 and J is TRBJ2-1; the D is unclear. The germline CDR1 and CDR2 sequences are MDHEN and SYDVKM. The CDR3 covers 11 residues. V gave up 10 bases and J gave up 14 bases, with 18 bases separating them. In nucleotides, the CDR3 is TGTGCCACGATTTTACGCGAGGTCAAGTTCTTC. It codes for CATILREVKFF.

The rearrangement links TRBV6-5 to TRBJ2-7, with D possibly being TRBD2 (5 bases). V shed 5 bases and J shed 3 bases, with 5 bases lying between them. In germline, CDR1 is MNHEY, CDR2 SVGAGI. The CDR3 is 11 residues long. This CDR3 is CASSAGYEQYF. The CDR3 DNA is TGTGCCAGCAGTGCGGGCTACGAGCAGTACTTC.

The sample holds a few counts of this clone. This chain uses TRBV29-1 with TRBJ2-2; TRBD2 might be the D (5 bases). V was cut by 6 bases and J by 6 bases, with 14 bases left in between. Germline assignment: CDR1 SQVTM and CDR2 ANQGSEA. The CDR3 is made up of 13 amino acids. The CDR3 nucleotides are TGCAGCGTCGGAAGGTCGGGGTCCGGGGAGCTGTTTTTT. Residues: CSVGRSGSGELFF.

The CDR3 sequence is CASSQDSGTGGGYTF. The CDR3, as DNA: TGCGCCAGCAGCCAAGATAGTGGGACAGGGGGTGGCTACACCTTC. This chain joins TRBV4-3 and TRBJ1-2, with 11 bases matching TRBD1. V shed 0 bases, J shed 7 bases, and the junction held 4 bases outside the gene matches. The CDR3 extends over 15 amino acids. CDR1 is LGHNA, CDR2 YSLEER, per germline.

This clone was recorded at least ten times. CDR3 DNA sequence: TGTGCCAGTAGTATCCTCAGTCAGCCCCAGCATTTT. Protein product: CASSILSQPQHF. The chain couples TRBV19 to TRBJ1-5, with unresolved D. V lost 3 bases to trimming and J lost 6 bases, with 6 bases between them. CDR3 size: 12 residues. CDR1 is LNHDA and CDR2 is SQIVND in the germline V gene (reference sequence).

V is TRBV10-3 and J is TRBJ1-2; the D gene is possibly TRBD1 (5 bases). Deletions cut 5 bases from V and 3 bases from J, with 13 bases between. Per the germline V gene, CDR1 is ENHRY and CDR2 is SYGVKD. This CDR3 contains 14 residues. The CDR3 loop reads CAISFAAQDYGYTF. In DNA form, the CDR3 reads TGTGCCATCAGTTTCGCGGCACAGGACTATGGCTACACCTTC.

CDR3 region: CASSPWTGVPQHF. The CDR3, as DNA: TGTGCCAGCAGTCCTTGGACAGGAGTGCCCCAGCATTTT. The rearrangement uses TRBV6-5 and TRBJ1-5; 7 bases are a match to TRBD1. The V and J ends lost 5 bases and 9 bases, in that order; junction bases with no gene match: 7. Germline V lookup: CDR1 MNHEY, CDR2 SVGAGI. This CDR3 region has 13 residues.

CDR3 residues: CASSSDSVYEQYF. DNA for the CDR3: TGCGCCAGCAGCTCAGACAGCGTCTACGAGCAGTACTTC. The chain uses TRBV5-1 and TRBJ2-7; D might be TRBD1 (5 bases). Germline V gene data show CDR1 as SGHRS and CDR2 as YFSETQ. V was shortened by 3 bases and J by 3 bases, with 10 bases between the two germline ends. The CDR3 length is 13 residues.

The J gene is TRBJ2-5, the V gene TRBV29-1; TRBD2 might be the D (6 bases). Germline V lookup: CDR1 SQVTM, CDR2 ANQGSEA. The CDR3 totals 12 residues. Trimming left V 1 base short and J 7 bases short, with 10 bases between. The CDR3 sequence: CSVEAPGGTQYF. CDR3 nucleotide sequence: TGCAGCGTTGAAGCTCCCGGGGGGACCCAGTACTTC.

In this sample, this clone turned up once. The chain joins TRBV5-8 to TRBJ2-5; a weak D match, TRBD2 (6 bases). Trimming removed 7 bases from V and 1 base from J, with 23 bases in between. The CDR3 extends over 17 amino acids. Germline-derived CDR1 and CDR2 are SGHTS and YDEGEE. The CDR3 coding sequence is TGTGCCAGCGGCCTGTTTTCTGGCGGAGGGGCCCAAGAGACCCAGTACTTC. This encodes CASGLFSGGGAQETQYF.

This clone was observed once. The chain recombines TRBV28 with TRBJ2-7; D might be TRBD2 (5 bases). This CDR3 contains 14 residues. V lost 3 bases and J 1 base, leaving 10 bases between the germline ends. The germline CDR1 and CDR2 sequences are MDHEN and SYDVKM. DNA for the CDR3: TGTGCCAGCAGTTTTGGCGGGTTTTCCTACGAGCAGTACTTC. Translated: CASSFGGFSYEQYF.

The chain joins TRBV7-6 to TRBJ1-2, with D possibly being TRBD1 (6 bases). There are 14 residues in the CDR3. Trimming left V 3 bases short and J 4 bases short, with 12 bases between. Germline-derived CDR1 and CDR2 are SGHVS and FNYEAQ. For the CDR3, the DNA is TGTGCCAGCAGCTTGGACAGCTCAGTCTATGGCTACACCTTC. It translates to CASSLDSSVYGYTF.

The chain uses TRBV19 and TRBJ1-2, with 8 positions matching TRBD1. The J segment lost 7 bases and the V segment lost 3 bases, leaving 16 bases of the junction unmatched. The length of the CDR3 is 17 residues. CDR1 LNHDA and CDR2 SQIVND come from the germline V gene (reference sequence). The CDR3 is CASSIRRGRIQLSGYTF. The CDR3 region has the DNA TGTGCCAGTAGTATCCGCAGGGGGCGAATACAACTATCTGGCTACACCTTC.

The chain employs TRBV20-1 and TRBJ1-1; D gene ambiguous. CDR3 length equals 11 residues. V lost 5 bases and J lost 9, with 13 bases in between. The germline V gene encodes CDR1 DFQATT and CDR2 SNEGSKA (reference sequence). CDR3 loop: CSARGSGKAFF. In nucleotides, the CDR3 is TGCAGTGCTCGCGGTTCGGGAAAAGCTTTCTTT.

J is TRBJ2-2 and V is TRBV7-7; D gene uncertain. The CDR3 has 14 residues. Germline values: CDR1 SSHAT, CDR2 FNYEAQ (reference sequence). Trimming pared 5 bases from V and 6 bases from J, leaving 13 bases between. CDR3 sequence: CASSTGLVSGELFF. The CDR3, as DNA: TGTGCCAGCAGCACCGGTCTTGTGTCCGGGGAGCTGTTTTTT.

CDR3 sequence reads: CASRTGRIQETQYF. CDR3 DNA sequence: TGTGCCAGCAGGACAGGGCGGATCCAGGAGACCCAGTACTTC. V is TRBV2 and J is TRBJ2-5; TRBD1 agrees at 7 bases. This CDR3 has 14 amino acids. The V gene's germline CDR1 is SNHLY and CDR2 FYNNEI. The ends lost 6 bases at V and 5 bases at J; junction bases unmatched: 9. Supplemented by reference TRBV2 and TRBJ2-5, the full variable domain reads EPEVTQTPSHQVTQMGQEVILRCVPISNHLYFYWYRQILGQKVEFLVSFYNNEISEKSEIFDDQFSVERPDGSNFTLKIRSTKLEDSAMYFCASRTGRIQETQYFGPGTRLLVL.

The genes are TRBV19 and TRBJ1-3; D is uncertain. CDR3 size: 14 residues. V was clipped by 5 bases and J by 0 bases, with 8 bases between them. CDR1 and CDR2 (germline): LNHDA, SQIVND (reference sequence). The CDR3 nucleotides read TGTGCCAGTAGTCGGCTAGGCTCTGGAAACACCATATATTTT. Encoded protein: CASSRLGSGNTIYF. The full variable domain, with the rest looked up from reference TRBV19 and TRBJ1-3, is DGGITQSPKYLFRKEGQNVTLSCEQNLNHDAMYWYRQDPGQGLRLIYYSQIVNDFQKGDIAEGYSVSREKKESFPLTVTSAQKNPTAFYLCASSRLGSGNTIYFGEGSWLTVV.

The CDR3 DNA reads TGTGCCAGCAGCCTTGGGAGATTCTACACTGAAGCTTTCTTT. This gives the protein CASSLGRFYTEAFF. This rearrangement joins TRBV5-8 to TRBJ1-1; D remains ambiguous. The CDR3 loop spans 14 amino acids. CDR1 is SGHTS, CDR2 YDEGEE, per germline. V was cut by 4 bases and J by 3 bases, with 13 bases left in between.

By share, this clone ranks as medium-sized (0.01 to 0.1%). The gene calls are TRBV10-3 and TRBJ1-5; weak D call: TRBD1 (6 bases). From germline, CDR1 is ENHRY and CDR2 SYGVKD. V lost 6 bases to trimming and J lost 11 bases, with 20 bases between them. CDR3 length: 14 amino acids. The CDR3 DNA reads as TGTGCCATCAGGATGGACAGCGAATTTGGGGCCCAGCATTTT. The encoded protein is CAIRMDSEFGAQHF.

J is TRBJ2-3 and V is TRBV5-8; 8 nucleotides match TRBD2. This CDR3 is built from 15 residues. Germline V CDR1 and CDR2: SGHTS, YDEGEE. Trimming took 3 bases from V and 1 from J; bases not matched to a gene: 4. The CDR3 DNA reads TGTGCCAGCAGCTACCAGACTAGCGGCACAGATACGCAGTATTTT. Encoded protein: CASSYQTSGTDTQYF.

A word on this clone: A read error may produce the germline difference seen at one junction end. This chain uses TRBV28 with TRBJ1-3; D perhaps matches TRBD1 (5 bases). The germline V gene has CDR1 MDHEN and CDR2 SYDVKM. The CDR3 runs 17 residues. The CDR3 DNA is TGTGCCAGCAGTTTAGGGGGGGGGAGCAGTTCTGGAAACACCGTATATTTT. Translated: CASSLGGGSSSGNTVYF.

The chain has TRBV7-2 and TRBJ2-5; 12 bases match TRBD2. V shed 0 bases, J shed 5 bases, and the junction held 10 bases outside the gene matches. CDR1 SGHTA and CDR2 FQGNSA come from the germline V gene. The CDR3 runs to 18 residues. In nucleotides, the CDR3 is TGTGCCAGCAGCTTAGCGGCTAGCGGGGGGGCGATTTTCGAGACCCAGTACTTC. This sequence encodes CASSLAASGGAIFETQYF.

The chain couples TRBV19 to TRBJ1-1; D gene ambiguous. Germline V gene data show CDR1 as LNHDA and CDR2 as SQIVND (reference sequence). CDR3 size: 12 residues. Deletions cut 5 bases from V and 1 base from J, with 5 bases between. CDR3 DNA sequence: TGTGCCAGTAGTTATCGGAACACTGAAGCTTTCTTT. Encoded protein: CASSYRNTEAFF.

In its sample, this clone was seen a few times. The CDR3 DNA follows: TGTGCCAGCAGTTACTCGGGACTAGAAGACTACGAGCAGTACTTC. Translation gives CASSYSGLEDYEQYF. V usage is TRBV6-5 and J usage is TRBJ2-7, with 8 bases matching TRBD2. Germline lookup yields CDR1 MNHEY and CDR2 SVGAGI. The CDR3 consists of 15 residues. V trimming: 0 bases; J trimming: 3 bases; junction bases outside the gene matches: 4.

A single count supports this clone. The genes are TRBV23-1 and TRBJ2-7; TRBD1 matches at 10 bases. TRBV23-1 is annotated as an ORF whose role is uncertain. Trimming at V came to 2 bases and at J to 3 bases, leaving 10 bases not matched to a gene. The CDR3 covers 17 residues. CDR3 protein: CASSQPPRQGASYEQYF. Here the CDR3 DNA reads TGCGCCAGCAGTCAACCCCCGCGACAGGGGGCGAGCTACGAGCAGTACTTC.

This clone occurred once. The chain is built from TRBV18 and TRBJ2-3; 7 bases fit TRBD2. This CDR3 comprises 15 residues. CDR1 and CDR2 from the germline V gene are KGHSH and LQKENI. J was trimmed by 2 bases and V by 4 bases; bases with no gene match: 6. The CDR3 nucleotides are TGTGCCAGCTCACTGGGAGGGTCCAACACAGATACGCAGTATTTT. This gives the protein CASSLGGSNTDTQYF.

This chain uses TRBV20-1 with TRBJ1-2, with a possible D match to TRBD1 (5 bases). The V end lost 3 bases, the J end lost 13 bases, and 15 bases lay between the germline ends. Germline V gives CDR1 DFQATT, CDR2 SNEGSKA (reference sequence). CDR3 size: 11 residues. The CDR3, as DNA: TGCAGTGCTAGTACTCATGTCGGGGGCACCTTC. This gives the protein CSASTHVGGTF.

The V gene is TRBV5-4, the J gene TRBJ1-2; D not certain. Between the trimmed V and J ends, which lost 2 bases and 4 bases, there was a span of 9 bases. Germline CDR1 is SGHNT and CDR2 is YYREEE (reference sequence). This CDR3 contains 13 residues. The CDR3 loop is CASSFSVSYGYTF. The CDR3 nucleotides are TGTGCCAGCAGCTTTAGCGTGTCCTATGGCTACACCTTC. Supplemented by reference TRBV5-4 and TRBJ1-2, the full variable domain reads ETGVTQSPTHLIKTRGQQVTLRCSSQSGHNTVSWYQQALGQGPQFIFQYYREEENGRGNFPPRFSGLQFPNYSSELNVNALELDDSALYLCASSFSVSYGYTFGSGTRLTVV.